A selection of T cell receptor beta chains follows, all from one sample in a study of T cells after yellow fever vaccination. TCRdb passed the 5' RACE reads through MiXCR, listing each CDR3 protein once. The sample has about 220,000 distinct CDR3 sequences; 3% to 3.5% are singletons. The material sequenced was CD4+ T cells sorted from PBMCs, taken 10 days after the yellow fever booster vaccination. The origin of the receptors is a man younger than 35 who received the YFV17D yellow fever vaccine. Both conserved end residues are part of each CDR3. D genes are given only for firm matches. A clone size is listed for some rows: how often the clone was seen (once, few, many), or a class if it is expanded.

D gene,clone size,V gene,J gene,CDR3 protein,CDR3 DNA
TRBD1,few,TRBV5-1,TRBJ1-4,CASSLAGTGVEKLFF,TGCGCCAGCAGCTTGGCTGGGACAGGGGTTGAAAAACTGTTTTTT
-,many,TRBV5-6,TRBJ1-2,CASSLSALRWYGYTF,TGTGCCAGCAGCCTTTCGGCTCTCCGGTGGTATGGCTACACCTTC
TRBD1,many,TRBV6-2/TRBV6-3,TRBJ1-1,CASSERTGGVTEAFF,TGTGCCAGCAGTGAACGGACAGGGGGTGTTACTGAAGCTTTCTTT
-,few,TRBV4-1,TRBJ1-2,CASSQDLGNGYTF,TGCGCCAGCAGCCAAGATCTAGGGAATGGCTACACCTTC
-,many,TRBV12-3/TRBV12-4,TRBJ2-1,CASSKNRVGNEQFF,TGTGCCAGCAGTAAAAACAGGGTTGGGAATGAGCAGTTCTTC
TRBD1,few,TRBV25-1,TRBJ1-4,CASRGDRGDEKLFF,TGTGCCAGCCGCGGGGACAGGGGGGACGAAAAACTGTTTTTT
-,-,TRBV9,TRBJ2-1,CASSVTGQDPYNEQFF,TGTGCCAGCAGCGTAACCGGACAAGACCCCTACAATGAGCAGTTCTTC
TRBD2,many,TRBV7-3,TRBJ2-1,CASSHSGGNEQFF,TGTGCCAGCAGCCATAGCGGGGGTAATGAGCAGTTCTTC
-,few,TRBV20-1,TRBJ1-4,CSARDGGGNFLIF,TGCAGTGCTAGAGATGGGGGCGGCAATTTTCTAATTTTT
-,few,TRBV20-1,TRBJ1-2,CSARANKDNGYTF,TGCAGTGCTAGGGCCAATAAGGATAATGGCTACACCTTC
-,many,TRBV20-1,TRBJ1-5,CSASGSNQPQHF,TGCAGTGCTAGCGGGAGCAATCAGCCCCAGCATTTT
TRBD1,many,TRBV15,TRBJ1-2,CATSIRQGAGGYTF,TGTGCCACCAGCATTAGACAGGGGGCGGGTGGCTACACCTTC
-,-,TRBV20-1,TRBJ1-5,CSARVQGQPQHF,TGCAGTGCTAGAGTACAGGGTCAGCCCCAGCATTTT
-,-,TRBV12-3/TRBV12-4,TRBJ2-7,CASSFRRGLTEQYF,TGTGCCAGCAGTTTTCGCAGGGGCTTAACTGAGCAGTACTTC
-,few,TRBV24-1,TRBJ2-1,CATSRSGTGIVEQFF,TGTGCCACCAGCCGGTCCGGGACTGGCATAGTAGAGCAGTTCTTC
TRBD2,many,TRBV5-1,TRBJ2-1,CASSVTSGGMGHEQFF,TGCGCCAGCAGCGTGACTAGCGGGGGCATGGGGCATGAGCAGTTCTTC
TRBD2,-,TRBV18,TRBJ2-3,CATGLAGPDTQYF,TGTGCCACCGGACTAGCGGGCCCAGATACGCAGTATTTT
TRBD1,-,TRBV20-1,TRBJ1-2,CSAHRGSYGYTF,TGCAGTGCTCACAGGGGGTCCTATGGCTACACCTTC
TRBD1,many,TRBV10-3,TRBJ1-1,CAISEGTGGSSFF,TGTGCCATCAGTGAAGGGACAGGGGGCTCGTCTTTCTTT
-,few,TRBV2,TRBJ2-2,CASRPGTVRTGELFF,TGTGCCAGCAGGCCAGGGACGGTACGCACCGGGGAGCTGTTTTTT
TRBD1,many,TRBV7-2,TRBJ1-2,CASSAIGQGAYTF,TGTGCCAGCAGCGCGATCGGACAGGGGGCTTACACCTTC
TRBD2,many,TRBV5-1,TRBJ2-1,CASRPGGGSSYNEQFF,TGCGCCAGCAGGCCGGGGGGGGGAAGCTCCTACAATGAGCAGTTCTTC
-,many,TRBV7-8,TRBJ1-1,CASSWHGGGTEAFF,TGTGCCAGCAGCTGGCATGGTGGGGGGACTGAAGCTTTCTTT
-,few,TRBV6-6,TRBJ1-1,CASRPWGTEAFF,TGTGCCAGCAGGCCGTGGGGCACTGAAGCTTTCTTT
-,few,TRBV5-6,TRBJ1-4,CASSAAGEEKLFF,TGTGCCAGCAGTGCGGCAGGGGAAGAAAAACTGTTTTTT
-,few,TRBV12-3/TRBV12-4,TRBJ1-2,CASSSASAYGYTF,TGTGCCAGCAGTTCAGCCTCGGCTTATGGCTACACCTTC
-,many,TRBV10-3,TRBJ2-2,CAISEHGNTGELFF,TGTGCCATCAGTGAGCACGGGAACACCGGGGAGCTGTTTTTT
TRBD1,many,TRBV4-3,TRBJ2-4,CASSYTDRGRDIQYF,TGCGCCAGCAGCTATACCGACAGGGGGCGAGACATTCAGTACTTC
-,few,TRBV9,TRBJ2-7,CASATGTASGEQYF,TGTGCCAGCGCTACCGGGACCGCCTCGGGCGAGCAGTACTTC
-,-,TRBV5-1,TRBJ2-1,CASSLVGGASYNEQFF,TGCGCCAGCAGCTTGGTTGGGGGCGCTTCCTACAATGAGCAGTTCTTC
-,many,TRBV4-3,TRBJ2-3,CASSRQVGTDTQYF,TGCGCCAGCAGTCGACAGGTTGGCACAGATACGCAGTATTTT
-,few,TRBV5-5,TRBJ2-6,CASSLSGGNSGANVLTF,TGTGCCAGCAGCTTGAGCGGAGGAAACTCTGGGGCCAACGTCCTGACTTTC
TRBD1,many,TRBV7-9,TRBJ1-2,CASSWIPSGQGDGYTF,TGTGCCAGCAGCTGGATACCCTCAGGACAGGGAGACGGCTACACCTTC
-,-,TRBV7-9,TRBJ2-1,CASSRAREPNEQFF,TGTGCCAGCAGCCGGGCCAGGGAGCCCAATGAGCAGTTCTTC
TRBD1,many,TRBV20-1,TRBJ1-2,CSAQNTGESGYTF,TGCAGTGCTCAGAATACAGGGGAATCCGGCTACACCTTC
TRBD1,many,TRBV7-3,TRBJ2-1,CASSSQGAYNEQFF,TGTGCCAGCAGCTCACAGGGGGCATACAATGAGCAGTTCTTC
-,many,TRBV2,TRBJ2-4,CASSDQVPYF,TGTGCCAGCAGTGACCAGGTCCCGTACTTC
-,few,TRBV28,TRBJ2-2,CASSLPQNTGELFF,TGTGCCAGCAGTTTGCCACAAAACACCGGGGAGCTGTTTTTT
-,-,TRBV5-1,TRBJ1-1,CASSLLGNKNTEAFF,TGCGCCAGCAGCTTGTTGGGGAACAAGAACACTGAAGCTTTCTTT
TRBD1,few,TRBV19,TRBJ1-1,CASSLDRGRKAFF,TGTGCCAGTAGTCTGGACAGGGGGCGGAAAGCTTTCTTT
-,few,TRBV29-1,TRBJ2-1,CSGGVEQFF,TGCAGCGGCGGAGTTGAGCAGTTCTTC
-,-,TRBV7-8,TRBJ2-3,CASSFPQAGTDTQYF,TGTGCCAGCAGCTTTCCCCAGGCCGGCACAGATACGCAGTATTTT
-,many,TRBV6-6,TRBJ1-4,CATSEGGGEKLFF,TGTGCCACCTCGGAGGGGGGCGGTGAAAAACTGTTTTTT
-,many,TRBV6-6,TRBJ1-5,CASGGTDSNQPQHF,TGTGCCAGCGGAGGGACCGACAGCAATCAGCCCCAGCATTTT
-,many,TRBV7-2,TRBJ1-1,CASSLSRGLNEAFF,TGTGCCAGCAGCTTAAGCCGGGGGTTAAATGAAGCTTTCTTT
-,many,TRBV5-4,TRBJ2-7,CASSPAHRVGGYEQYF,TGTGCCAGCAGCCCGGCCCACAGGGTGGGAGGTTACGAGCAGTACTTC
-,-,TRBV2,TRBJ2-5,CASSKILAGQETQYF,TGTGCCAGCAGTAAGATTCTAGCTGGACAAGAGACCCAGTACTTC
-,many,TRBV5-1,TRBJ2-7,CASSPTRGIEQYF,TGCGCCAGCAGCCCCACCCGGGGAATCGAGCAGTACTTC